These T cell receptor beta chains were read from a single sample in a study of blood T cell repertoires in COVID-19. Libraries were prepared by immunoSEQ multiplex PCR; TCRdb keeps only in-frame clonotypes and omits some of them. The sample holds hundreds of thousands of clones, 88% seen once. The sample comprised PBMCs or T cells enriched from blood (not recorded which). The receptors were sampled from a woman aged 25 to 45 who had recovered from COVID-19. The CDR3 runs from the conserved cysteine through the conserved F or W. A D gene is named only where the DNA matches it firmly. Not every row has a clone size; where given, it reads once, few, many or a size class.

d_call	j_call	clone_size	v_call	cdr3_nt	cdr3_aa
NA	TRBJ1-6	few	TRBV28	TGTGCCAGCAGGGTCGACAGGACCAATTCACCCCTCCACTTT	CASRVDRTNSPLHF
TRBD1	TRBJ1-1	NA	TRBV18	TGTGCCAGCTCCCAGACAGGGGGTTTCACTGAAGCTTTCTTT	CASSQTGGFTEAFF
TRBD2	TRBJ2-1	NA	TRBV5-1	TGCGCCAGCAGCTTCAGCGGGACCTCCTCCTACAATGAGCAGTTCTTC	CASSFSGTSSYNEQFF
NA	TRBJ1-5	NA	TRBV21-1	TGTGCCAGCAGCTTCCGTTCCCGGACAGGGGGCGATCAGCCCCAGCATTTT	CASSFRSRTGGDQPQHF
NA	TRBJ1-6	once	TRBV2	TGTGCCAGCAGTGGGGAGGCAGGGAGCTCCTATAATTCACCCCTCCACTTT	CASSGEAGSSYNSPLHF
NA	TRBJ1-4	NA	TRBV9	TGTGCCAGCAGCGGAGGAGGGAATGAAAAACTGTTTTTT	CASSGGGNEKLFF
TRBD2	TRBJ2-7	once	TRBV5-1	TGCGCCAGCAGCTTGGTGGCGGGGGGCAGTTACGAGCAGTACTTC	CASSLVAGGSYEQYF
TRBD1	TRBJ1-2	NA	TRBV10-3	TGTGCCATCAGCATTACGGGACAGGGACATGGCTACACCTTC	CAISITGQGHGYTF
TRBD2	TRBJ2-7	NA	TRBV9	TGTGCCAGCAGCGTAGCCAGCGGGGGCTCCTACGAGCAGTACTTC	CASSVASGGSYEQYF
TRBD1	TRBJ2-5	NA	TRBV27	TGTGCCAGCAGTTTATCCACAGGGGGGGAGACCCAGTACTTC	CASSLSTGGETQYF
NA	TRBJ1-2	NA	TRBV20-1	TGCAGTGCTAGTCGAACAGGGTCCTATGGCTACACCTTC	CSASRTGSYGYTF
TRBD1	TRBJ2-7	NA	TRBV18	TGTGCCAGCTCTAACAGGGGTAAGGGCGGCGAGCAGTACTTC	CASSNRGKGGEQYF